Sequencing of this T cell receptor (beta chain) was carried out in a study of blood T cell repertoires in COVID-19. Study background: Spain, Italy and the United States supplied samples that represented acute and convalescent COVID-19. From T cells, B-cell-depleted T cells, or PBMCs came the material, which was cDNA or gDNA.

Seattle patients were enrolled while actively infected and followed longitudinally. V lost 4 bases and J 7 bases, leaving 11 bases between the germline ends. CDR3 length: 13 residues. Germline CDR1 reads SEHNR; CDR2 reads FQNEAQ (reference sequence). How the authors handled the data: Nucleated cell number was recorded as an estimate derived from reference gene primer amplification. Produced via immunoSEQ multiplex PCR; TCRdb's table is partial and in-frame only. V, J and clone size reflect that table, while D and trimming were determined from the DNA. The sample has about 400,000 clones, about 88% seen once.

The chain employs TRBV7-9 and TRBJ1-5, with a tentative D call TRBD1 (5 bases). Sequencing was performed on peripheral blood. The receptor was derived from a woman aged 60-75 years with COVID-19, enrolled during active disease. The CDR3 DNA follows: TGTGCCAGCAGCTGGGGGGGTGAGCAGCCCCAGCATTTT. This encodes CASSWGGEQPQHF.